The 19 T cell receptor beta chains below were found in one sample sequenced in a study of blood T cell repertoires in COVID-19. Clones were read by immunoSEQ multiplex PCR, and TCRdb kept only the in-frame ones, dropping some. The table shows around 99,000 clones, with around 80% occurring only once. Sequencing was performed on peripheral blood. These receptors all come from a man in his forties or fifties who had recovered from COVID-19.

The chain carries TRBV5-4 and TRBJ1-1; no definite D call. Germline values: CDR1 SGHNT, CDR2 YYREEE (reference sequence). The V end lost 1 base, the J end lost 2 bases, and 9 bases lay between the germline ends. CDR3 length: 14 residues. In DNA form, the CDR3 reads TGTGCCAGCAGCTTGACGGGAGCCAACACTGAAGCTTTCTTT. This gives the protein CASSLTGANTEAFF.

The chain couples TRBV7-6 to TRBJ2-3; 7 nucleotides match TRBD2. There are 17 residues in the CDR3. The germline CDR1 and CDR2 sequences are SGHVS and FNYEAQ. The V and J ends lost 3 bases and 1 base, in that order; junction bases with no gene match: 10. The CDR3 is CASSFLAVGGGTDTQYF. The CDR3 region has the DNA TGTGCCAGCAGCTTCCTCGCTGTGGGGGGGGGCACAGATACGCAGTATTTT.

This clone appeared a single time. The chain uses TRBV28 and TRBJ1-1; 8 positions match TRBD1. The V gene end was trimmed by 6 bases and the J gene end by 2 bases; junction bases not matched to a gene: 5. Germline loops: CDR1 MDHEN, CDR2 SYDVKM. This CDR3 has 14 residues. The CDR3 protein is CASSSGQVNTEAFF. DNA for the CDR3: TGTGCCAGCAGCTCGGGACAGGTCAACACTGAAGCTTTCTTT.

This clone was recorded only once. The chain combines TRBV3-1 (or the pseudogene TRBV3-2) with TRBJ1-3; 8 bases map to TRBD1. The CDR3 has 15 residues. Germline V gene data show CDR1 as LGHDT and CDR2 as YNNKEL (reference sequence). Unmatched junction bases numbered 4, after V lost 4 bases and J lost 2 bases. This CDR3 is CASSPQDRAGNTIYF. DNA of the CDR3: TGTGCCAGCAGCCCCCAGGACAGGGCTGGAAACACCATATATTTT.

This chain links TRBV24-1 with TRBJ2-2, with TRBD1 matching over 7 bases. V trimming: 1 base; J trimming: 2 bases; junction bases outside the gene matches: 9. The CDR3 extends over 18 amino acids. Germline CDR1 and CDR2: KGHDR and SFDVKD. CDR3 DNA: TGTGCCACCAGTGATTTACCGGTCGGGACAGCTAACACCGGGGAGCTGTTTTTT. It is translated as CATSDLPVGTANTGELFF.

Remarks on this clone: A much larger clone lies one base from this, so it may be a read error. The V and J genes are TRBV19 and TRBJ1-2, with D unclear. Germline values: CDR1 LNHDA, CDR2 SQIVND (reference sequence). There are 14 residues in the CDR3. In DNA, the CDR3 is TGTGCCAGTAATATAGTGGCGGGCCACTATGGCTACACCTTC. It encodes CASNIVAGHYGYTF.

This clone was recorded a few times. This sequence joins TRBV6-5 and TRBJ2-7, with 8 bases aligning to TRBD2. With V trimmed by 5 bases and J by 0 bases, 6 bases remained unmatched. The CDR3 length is 15 residues. Germline assignment: CDR1 MNHEY and CDR2 SVGAGI. The CDR3 spells CASSPRGGSSYEQYF. As DNA, the CDR3 is TGTGCCAGCAGTCCTCGGGGGGGCAGCTCCTACGAGCAGTACTTC.

Judged by abundance, this clone is medium-sized (0.01 to 0.1%). The CDR3 DNA reads TGTGCCAGCAGTTACGCTCCGGAAGAGACCCAGTACTTC. Translation: CASSYAPEETQYF. The chain carries TRBV6-2 or TRBV6-3 and TRBJ2-5; D remains unclear. Germline V gene lookup returns CDR1 MNHEY and CDR2 SVGEGT. Trimming took off 2 bases at V and 3 bases at J, with 7 bases between the two ends. The CDR3 is made up of 13 amino acids.

The chain joins TRBV5-1 to TRBJ1-6; a possible D gene is TRBD1 (6 bases). Germline V lookup: CDR1 SGHRS, CDR2 YFSETQ. The CDR3 is 17 residues long. Trimming removed 0 bases from V and 0 bases from J, with 10 bases in between. CDR3 bases: TGCGCCAGCAGCTTGGAGGGGGGGAGCTCCTATAATTCACCCCTCCACTTT. It translates to CASSLEGGSSYNSPLHF.

This sequence joins TRBV3-1 (or the pseudogene TRBV3-2) and TRBJ2-5, with a possible D match to TRBD2 (5 bases). Trimming pared 3 bases from V and 5 bases from J, leaving 7 bases between. The germline CDR1 and CDR2 sequences are LGHDT and YNNKEL (reference sequence). This CDR3 comprises 12 residues. As DNA, the CDR3 is TGTGCCAGCAGCCAGCAGCGGGAGACCCAGTACTTC. Amino acid sequence: CASSQQRETQYF.

The J gene is TRBJ2-5, the V gene TRBV5-6; the match to TRBD2 covers 9 bases. Germline-derived CDR1 and CDR2 are SGHDT and YYEEEE. The CDR3 runs to 17 residues. V shed 4 bases, J shed 2 bases, and the junction held 12 bases outside the gene matches. As DNA, the CDR3 is TGTGCCAGCAGCGGAGACCGAGCGGGGGGCAAACAAGAGACCCAGTACTTC. Translated, it gives CASSGDRAGGKQETQYF.

J is TRBJ1-5 and V is TRBV12-3 or TRBV12-4; tentatively, D is TRBD1 (6 bases). Trimming took off 3 bases at V and 4 bases at J, with 7 bases between the two ends. The length of the CDR3 is 13 residues. Here the CDR3 reads CASSLGANQPQHF. The CDR3 coding sequence is TGTGCCAGCAGTTTGGGGGCGAATCAGCCCCAGCATTTT.

The genes are TRBV27 and TRBJ1-1; 7 bases align to TRBD1. Germline V lookup: CDR1 MNHEY, CDR2 SMNVEV (reference sequence). V gave up 6 bases and J gave up 1 base; unmatched junction bases: 11. The CDR3 runs to 16 residues. The CDR3 DNA reads as TGTGCCAGCAGCAACAGGGGTTGGTTCCCGAACACTGAAGCTTTCTTT. Translating it yields CASSNRGWFPNTEAFF.

DNA of the CDR3: TGTGCCAGCAGTCCACTTGACAGGGTCCACTACAATGAGCAGTTCTTC. Amino acids: CASSPLDRVHYNEQFF. The rearrangement uses TRBV27 and TRBJ2-1, with 7 positions matching TRBD1. The CDR3 spans 16 residues. V trimming: 5 bases; J trimming: 3 bases; junction bases outside the gene matches: 10. Germline V gene lookup returns CDR1 MNHEY and CDR2 SMNVEV (reference sequence).

This clone was found a few times. V usage is TRBV28 and J usage is TRBJ1-2; TRBD1 aligns across 10 bases. The junction had 14 bases not matched to a gene; V was cut back by 6 bases and J by 7 bases. This CDR3 region has 16 residues. Germline V gene sequence: CDR1 MDHEN, CDR2 SYDVKM. In nucleotides, the CDR3 is TGTGCCAGCAGGGGATACCGACAGGGGGCAGTAATTGGCTACACCTTC. Translating it yields CASRGYRQGAVIGYTF.

The chain recombines TRBV7-9 with TRBJ1-2, with 7 bases that match TRBD1. The CDR3 is 15 residues long. Germline V lookup: CDR1 SEHNR, CDR2 FQNEAQ (reference sequence). Trimming cost V 8 bases and J 11 bases; bases outside gene matches: 20. The CDR3 spells CASLSRDSLPLLYTF. CDR3 nucleotide sequence: TGTGCCAGCCTTTCACGGGACAGCCTTCCCTTACTATACACCTTC.

The chain uses TRBV27 and TRBJ1-1; 7 bases align to TRBD1. The CDR3 spans 15 residues. Germline CDR1 reads MNHEY; CDR2 reads SMNVEV (reference sequence). V lost 10 bases and J lost 1; bases outside the gene matches: 12. The CDR3 region is CAIHTGVPGNTEAFF. In DNA, the CDR3 is TGTGCCATCCACACAGGGGTCCCGGGGAACACTGAAGCTTTCTTT.

This clone is a singleton in its sample. V usage is TRBV27 and J usage is TRBJ2-7; tentatively, D is TRBD2 (6 bases). Per the germline V gene, CDR1 is MNHEY and CDR2 is SMNVEV (reference sequence). The CDR3 runs 17 residues. The V end lost 6 bases, the J end lost 2 bases, and 23 bases lay between the germline ends. CDR3 region: CASSPNPLARATYEQYF. The CDR3, as DNA: TGTGCCAGCAGCCCCAACCCTCTAGCGCGAGCAACCTACGAGCAGTACTTC.

The chain joins TRBV19 to TRBJ2-7, with 7 bases identical to TRBD2. J lost 0 bases, V lost 3 bases, and 5 bases had no gene match. CDR1 and CDR2 from the germline V gene are LNHDA and SQIVND (reference sequence). CDR3 size: 15 residues. As DNA, the CDR3 is TGTGCCAGTAGTATGGAGGGCGGGAGCTCCTACGAGCAGTACTTC. Its translation is CASSMEGGSSYEQYF.